The text below deals with one T cell receptor beta chain. The sample originates from a study of blood T cells in healthy people across ages. Sample-barcoded 5' priming and a J-beta primer mix drove a second PCR of about 7 to 11 cycles. The template-switch adaptor, which had 12 random nucleotides, put a tag on each cDNA molecule. Each CDR3 protein gets one entry after TCRdb re-called the 5' RACE reads with MiXCR. The sample shows more than 650,000 distinct CDR3 sequences, about 20% of them seen only once. Healthy individuals of Caucasian origin from Russia, aged roughly 6 to 95, served as donors. Input material: blood. The TCR comes from an older man in good health.

The CDR3 bases are TGTGCCAGCAGCTTAGCGCCTCACGACACCGGGGAGCTGTTTTTT. This gives the protein CASSLAPHDTGELFF. The V call is TRBV7-9, the J call TRBJ2-2; no reliable D call. Per the germline V gene, CDR1 is SEHNR and CDR2 is FQNEAQ (reference sequence). V was shortened by 0 bases and J by 3 bases, with 8 bases between the two germline ends. The CDR3 spans 15 residues.